This is a list of T cell receptor beta chains from one sample in a study of T-cell memory formation after mild COVID-19. TCRdb analysed the 5' RACE reads with MiXCR anew, one entry per CDR3 protein. The table lists 380,000 or so distinct CDR3 sequences, 13% to 15% of them singletons. Material for sequencing was PBMCs or a T cell subset sorted from them (not recorded which). The receptors originated from a man between 18 and 35 years old who had mild COVID-19 (a few samples of this study predate the infection). Cell type and time point are not known. The CDR3 runs from the conserved cysteine through the conserved F or W. A D gene is named only where the DNA matches it firmly. Size is stated for part of the rows, as once, few or many counts, or as a class when the clone is expanded.

D gene	J gene	V gene	clone size	CDR3 DNA	CDR3 protein
NA	TRBJ1-5	TRBV20-1	NA	TGCAGTGCTAGTAGCGGTGGGTCCGGGAGGGCCCATCAGCCCCAGCATTTT	CSASSGGSGRAHQPQHF
NA	TRBJ1-1	TRBV6-2/TRBV6-3	NA	TGTGCCAGCAGTTACTCGGGGGGATGGACTGAAGCTTTCTTT	CASSYSGGWTEAFF
NA	TRBJ2-3	TRBV6-2/TRBV6-3	few	TGTGCCAGCAGTCATACAGGGCTAAGGGATACGCAGTATTTT	CASSHTGLRDTQYF
NA	TRBJ1-5	TRBV6-5	NA	TGTGCCAGCAGTTACTCGGGGGGAAGACGTCAGCCCCAGCATTTT	CASSYSGGRRQPQHF
TRBD1	TRBJ1-2	TRBV4-1	NA	TGCGCCAGCAGCCCTCTCGCAGGGACAGAAAACTATGGCTACACCTTC	CASSPLAGTENYGYTF
NA	TRBJ1-1	TRBV6-5	few	TGTGCCAGCAATAAAGACATGAACACTGAAGCTTTCTTT	CASNKDMNTEAFF
NA	TRBJ2-5	TRBV3-1	few	TGTGCCAGCGGCTACTGGAGGGAGACCCAGTACTTC	CASGYWRETQYF
NA	TRBJ2-5	TRBV14	NA	TGTGCCAGCAGCCAAGGGGCTTTCGAGACCCAGTACTTC	CASSQGAFETQYF
NA	TRBJ1-4	TRBV6-2/TRBV6-3	NA	TGTGCCAGCAGTACCACCGACGGTGGGGGGCCCGGTGAAAAACTGTTTTTT	CASSTTDGGGPGEKLFF
NA	TRBJ1-2	TRBV4-1	NA	TGCGCCAGCAGCCAAGGGAGGAGGAATGGCTACACCTTC	CASSQGRRNGYTF
TRBD2	TRBJ2-3	TRBV7-8	NA	TGTGCCAGCAGCTACCCCCTACTAGCGGGGGCCACAGATACGCAGTATTTT	CASSYPLLAGATDTQYF
NA	TRBJ1-6	TRBV19	NA	TGTGCCAGCTCGGGAGGGGGTGGATATTCACCCCTCCACTTT	CASSGGGGYSPLHF
NA	TRBJ2-1	TRBV10-3	many	TGTGCCATCAGTGCCGGGACCGAAGCCTACAATGAGCAGTTCTTC	CAISAGTEAYNEQFF
NA	TRBJ2-1	TRBV7-8	few	TGTGCCAGCAGCCGCACCCCGGCGGGCCGATACAATGAGCAGTTCTTC	CASSRTPAGRYNEQFF
TRBD2	TRBJ2-3	TRBV18	many	TGTGCCAGCTCACCTTCAAGCGGGGGAGATACGCAGTATTTT	CASSPSSGGDTQYF
NA	TRBJ2-1	TRBV6-2/TRBV6-3	few	TGTGCCAGCAGTCAGAGTACGTACAATGAGCAGTTCTTC	CASSQSTYNEQFF
TRBD1	TRBJ1-1	TRBV3-1	few	TGTGCCAGCAGCCAAGGGGCAGGGGGAACCACTGAAGCTTTCTTT	CASSQGAGGTTEAFF
NA	TRBJ2-3	TRBV28	few	TGTGCCAGCAGTTTTGATAGCACAGATACGCAGTATTTT	CASSFDSTDTQYF
NA	TRBJ1-1	TRBV10-3	NA	TGTGCCATCAAGGGGGACGGGAACACTGAAGCTTTCTTT	CAIKGDGNTEAFF
NA	TRBJ1-2	TRBV7-2	few	TGTGCCAGCATCCGGGGGGGTTCTCAGTCCTATGGCTACACCTTC	CASIRGGSQSYGYTF
NA	TRBJ2-7	TRBV20-1	few	TGCAGTGCTAGAGATTCCGGACAGTCCTACGAGCAGTACTTC	CSARDSGQSYEQYF
NA	TRBJ2-2	TRBV7-3	NA	TGTGCCAGCAGCACCTACACCGGGGAGCTGTTTTTT	CASSTYTGELFF
NA	TRBJ2-3	TRBV6-1	NA	TGTGCCAGCAGTGGTCCAGGCACAGATACGCAGTATTTT	CASSGPGTDTQYF
NA	TRBJ2-2	TRBV12-3/TRBV12-4	many	TGTGCCAGCAGCCCGAGAACGTGGGCCGGGGAGCTGTTTTTT	CASSPRTWAGELFF
NA	TRBJ1-5	TRBV18	NA	TGTGCCAGCTCACCACGCAGGGGAGATCAGCCCCAGCATTTT	CASSPRRGDQPQHF
NA	TRBJ1-5	TRBV4-1	few	TGCGCCAGCAGCCAAGGGATAGGGGGTTCTCAGCCCCAGCATTTT	CASSQGIGGSQPQHF
NA	TRBJ2-1	TRBV5-5	many	TGTGCCAGCAGCTTGGGACAAAAGACTGTAAGCTCGTACAATGAGCAGTTCTTC	CASSLGQKTVSSYNEQFF
TRBD1	TRBJ1-1	TRBV30	few	TGTGCCGCCCGGACAGGCACGACTGAAGCTTTCTTT	CAARTGTTEAFF
TRBD2	TRBJ2-5	TRBV28	NA	TGTGCCAGCAGCGACGCCCTAGCGGGGTCTGAGACCCAGTACTTC	CASSDALAGSETQYF
NA	TRBJ2-3	TRBV3-1	many	TGTGCCAGCAGCCAAGATGGCAGCTACCCGACGCAGTATTTT	CASSQDGSYPTQYF
NA	TRBJ2-3	TRBV5-1	few	TGCGCCAGCAGCTTGGAGCCTATCACAGATACGCAGTATTTT	CASSLEPITDTQYF
TRBD1	TRBJ1-6	TRBV30	few	TGTGCCTGGACGGGACAGGGAGATTCACCCCTCCACTTT	CAWTGQGDSPLHF
TRBD1	TRBJ2-3	TRBV5-1	many	TGCGCCAGCAGCCCATTCCGCCCGGGACAGGGCACAGATACGCAGTATTTT	CASSPFRPGQGTDTQYF
TRBD1	TRBJ2-1	TRBV6-5	NA	TGTGCCAGCAGTTACCCCCCGGGACAGAACAATGAGCAGTTCTTC	CASSYPPGQNNEQFF
NA	TRBJ1-2	TRBV6-5	NA	TGTGCCAGCAGTTCTCCCGTCCGCCAAGCTAACTATGGCTACACCTTC	CASSSPVRQANYGYTF
NA	TRBJ1-2	TRBV29-1	few	TGCAGCGTTGTGGGGGGCAAGGACTATGGCTACACCTTC	CSVVGGKDYGYTF
TRBD1	TRBJ2-1	TRBV5-1	NA	TGCGCCAGCAGCACAGGACAGGGGCTATTAGGGGAGCAGTTCTTC	CASSTGQGLLGEQFF
NA	TRBJ1-3	TRBV4-3	few	TGCGCCAGCAGCCCCCGGGGGAGCAGGTCAGACACCATATATTTT	CASSPRGSRSDTIYF
NA	TRBJ1-4	TRBV30	NA	TGTGCCTGGAGTGGCCCTACGGGGTACGAAAAACTGTTTTTT	CAWSGPTGYEKLFF
NA	TRBJ2-4	TRBV5-1	few	TGCGCCAGCAGCTTTGGGACATCGGGAAACATTCAGTACTTC	CASSFGTSGNIQYF
TRBD2	TRBJ2-1	TRBV4-2	many	TGTGCCAGCAGCCAAGATAGGGCGGGGGGGCTGAGTGAGCAGTTCTTC	CASSQDRAGGLSEQFF
NA	TRBJ2-7	TRBV28	NA	TGTGCCAGCCGGTTGATTGCCGACGAGCAGTACTTC	CASRLIADEQYF
NA	TRBJ1-2	TRBV6-1	few	TGTGCCAGCAGTCGTTCAGGCTATGGCTACACCTTC	CASSRSGYGYTF
NA	TRBJ1-2	TRBV11-3	few	TGTGCCAGCAGCTTTGGGGGGCACAGGAAGGAGAACTATGGCTACACCTTC	CASSFGGHRKENYGYTF
NA	TRBJ2-3	TRBV7-3	few	TGTGCCAGCAGCGAATCATGGCGGGGCACAGATACGCAGTATTTT	CASSESWRGTDTQYF
TRBD1	TRBJ1-6	TRBV5-1	NA	TGCGCCAGCAGTTTGGCCGGGACAGAGAATTCACCCCTCCACTTT	CASSLAGTENSPLHF
TRBD2	TRBJ2-2	TRBV12-3/TRBV12-4	NA	TGTGCCAGCCAGACTAGCGGGGTTGACACCGGGGAGCTGTTTTTT	CASQTSGVDTGELFF
NA	TRBJ1-1	TRBV7-9	NA	TGTGCCAGCAGCTTAGGCCATGGGGCTGAAGCTTTCTTT	CASSLGHGAEAFF
TRBD2	TRBJ2-3	TRBV19	NA	TGTGCCAGTACGATCCGGGGGGGCCGGGATACGCAGTATTTT	CASTIRGGRDTQYF
TRBD1	TRBJ2-1	TRBV5-1	once	TGCGCCAGCAGCTTGGTGGGACAGAGCTCCTACAATGAGCAGTTCTTC	CASSLVGQSSYNEQFF
NA	TRBJ2-3	TRBV6-2/TRBV6-3	NA	TGTGCCAGCAGTTACCCACGACGGGGCACAGATACGCAGTATTTT	CASSYPRRGTDTQYF
NA	TRBJ1-2	TRBV11-2	few	TGTGCCAGCAAACCCAGCCGGATGAGGGCTAACTATGGCTACACCTTC	CASKPSRMRANYGYTF
TRBD1	TRBJ1-4	TRBV7-2	few	TGTGCCAGCAGCCTCTGGACAGGGCAAGGAAGGGAAAAACTGTTTTTT	CASSLWTGQGREKLFF